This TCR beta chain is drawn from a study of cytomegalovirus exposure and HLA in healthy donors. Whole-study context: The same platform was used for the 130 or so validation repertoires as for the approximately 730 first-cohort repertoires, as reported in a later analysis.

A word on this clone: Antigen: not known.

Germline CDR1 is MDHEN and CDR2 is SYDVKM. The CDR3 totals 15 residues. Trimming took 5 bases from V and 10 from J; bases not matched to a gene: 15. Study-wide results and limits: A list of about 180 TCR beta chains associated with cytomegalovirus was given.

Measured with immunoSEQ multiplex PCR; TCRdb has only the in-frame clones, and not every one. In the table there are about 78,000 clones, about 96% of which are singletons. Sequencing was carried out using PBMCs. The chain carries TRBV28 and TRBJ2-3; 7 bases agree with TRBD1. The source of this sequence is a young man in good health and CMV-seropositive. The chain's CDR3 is CASSRSSRGPRPQYF. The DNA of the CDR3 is TGTGCCAGCAGTCGGTCCTCAAGGGGGCCGAGGCCGCAGTATTTT.